This TCR beta chain was retrieved from a study of cytomegalovirus exposure and HLA in healthy donors (dated by TCRdb to between 2016 and 2019). Regarding the complete study: An earlier analysis of 550 to 700 of the donors reported 250 to 300 Gb of sequence data and 100 million to 140 million unique TCR beta sequences from 150 million to 200 million T cells. The later analysis used no new phenotypic data to find candidate immune exposures, relying instead on TCR beta sequences and their occurrence across donors. The study combined high-throughput TCR immunosequencing, statistical association of individual TCRs with disease status, and machine learning to predict cytomegalovirus infection status. The genetic ancestry cluster associated with self-reported Caucasian donors included about 81% of the roughly 400 genotyped donors. The study aimed to test whether cataloging public T cell receptors could reveal signatures of past pathogen exposure. HLA typing included class I and class II loci at four-digit resolution. Typing coverage varied by locus: roughly 629-640 donors for A, B, C, DRB1 and DQB1; 522 for DQA1; 606 for DPA1; under 490 for DPB1. In a later genetic analysis, genome-wide SNP genotypes for about three fifths of the roughly 670 donors were used, and that subset was treated as a discovery cohort. About 320 gigabases of sequencing data and some 85 million unique TCR sequences were included in an early release covering about 620 HLA-typed donors. To study patterns of TCR occurrence, a later analysis re-analyzed previously published TCR beta repertoires from more than 550 donors and added high-resolution HLA genotyping. The study profiled the T cell repertoires of hundreds of subjects by immunosequencing and related them to cytomegalovirus serostatus. All discovery cohort repertoires had been generated on a single sequencing platform. An earlier analysis of 587 of the donors used high-throughput TCR beta sequencing to judge whether each TCR beta V gene segment behaved as functional or pseudogenic. Besides the first cohort of around 670 subjects, a separate validation cohort made up of some 110 different subjects was used. Roughly five DR-DQ haplotypes were treated as single units for association and clustering because of strong linkage in the cohort. Donor age, sex, ethnicity and CMV serostatus were collected together with the repertoire data. Among about 400 genotyped donors of the cohort, an average of around 250,000 unique TCR beta nucleotide sequences was sequenced per donor, of which approximately 18% were non-productive.

Summary of the overall study and its limitations: A later analysis found that HLA-associated TCR beta chains were more clonally expanded and had lower generation probabilities than equally common non-associated chains. A later analysis found that TCR association rates varied across HLA loci, with DRB1 alleles showing the most associated TCRs and HLA-C alleles the fewest. Three of the identified cytomegalovirus-associated TCR beta chains were confirmed in vitro to be specific for cytomegalovirus antigens. A later genetic analysis associated a missense DCLRE1C variant with V-gene and J-gene trimming of TCR beta chains, and an independent cohort replicated the association. Because counts were too low, about 18 rarely observed V segments, including chromosome 9 orphons, were left out of the earlier analysis of 500 to 750 of the donors. The study gave a list of about 160 TCR beta chains associated with cytomegalovirus. Most CMV-associated TCR beta chains appeared to be HLA-restricted in a later analysis, and the HLA associations seemed to be driven largely by CMV exposure. Cytomegalovirus status was reported to be diagnosed by the classifier with high specificity and sensitivity in both the original and validation cohorts. In a later genetic analysis, fewer N-insertions in productive TCRs were reported among donors in an Asian-associated ancestry cluster than the roughly 700-donor mean. Because HLA typing was unavailable for some donors at each locus, only the typed subset was used in association tests. An earlier analysis of around 500 of the donors showed that most TCR beta V segments appeared in productive rearrangements either about 87% or about 30% of the time, which broadly matched IMGT annotations. Across donors, most TCR sequences were observed very rarely, whereas some public TCRs were present in many individuals. Linkage disequilibrium might explain the correlated functional status among segregating V segments, but an unknown experimental factor could not be ruled out. Because the 87-base-pair reads could not distinguish some IMGT-functional V segments, including TRBV6-2 and TRBV6-3, those segments were excluded. It was suggested by the authors that the approach could potentially be generalized to other disease states and immunological phenotypes. CMV serostatus was the only immune exposure information available for the cohort. The sequencing pipeline was judged likely to have produced a cluster of highly shared sequence variants as a technical artifact. A further reported finding was that TCR beta sequences accurately predicted the HLA-A and HLA-B alleles for most subjects in the first cohort. Specific HLA alleles were associated with 16,951 TCR beta sequences at a false discovery rate of 0.05 in a later analysis. Strong co-occurrence of HLA alleles, especially DR and DQ, made assigning TCR associations to individual alleles difficult. Several of the top co-occurrence clusters appeared to be linked to parvovirus B19, influenza, CMV and Epstein-Barr virus, according to a later analysis. In this cohort, only TCR beta chains were sequenced, and detectable features were limited by the absence of alpha or paired-chain data. The presence/absence analyses assumed that sequencing depth was roughly uniform across donors, and that assumption may not be true.

The CDR3 sequence holds 15 residues, the cysteine and phenylalanine included. The DNA shown is the 45-base CDR3, in frame from base 1. Ends trimmed: V by 4 bases, J by 4 bases; bases unmatched to a gene: 5. The germline V gene (reference sequence) supplies CDR1 SEHNR and CDR2 FQNEAQ. Libraries were made using the immunoSEQ multiplex PCR assay. For the multiplex PCR, a mixture combining 60 forward primers for TCR Vbeta segments and 13 reverse primers for TCR Jbeta segments was used. The CDR3 region of rearranged TCR beta genes was amplified from genomic DNA by a multiplex PCR assay. On the Illumina HiSeq System, the amplified TCR beta libraries were sequenced as 87-base-pair reads. As for how the authors treated the data: A later analysis tallied tens of millions of unique TCR beta chains across the 666 repertoires, and around 12 million of those chains were shared by two or more donors. Raw reads were error-corrected and collapsed into unique sequences with a nearest-neighbor algorithm that merged closely related sequences to remove PCR and sequencing errors. To assign V, D and J gene segments, CDR3 sequences were aligned to IMGT reference sequences. Each retained sequence needed at least a six-nucleotide match to both a V gene segment and a J gene segment. A rearrangement counted as productive if the CDR3 had no stop codons and remained in frame with V and J, and every other rearrangement counted as non-productive. CDR3 was defined by IMGT convention, running from the second conserved V-encoded cysteine to the conserved J-encoded phenylalanine. The earlier analysis of 500 to 750 of the donors excluded any sequence lacking an unambiguous match to a single V gene segment. An earlier analysis of some 610 of the donors called V segments functional above 56.7% productive rearrangements and segregating when the between-donor standard deviation exceeded 5%. A statistical classification framework was built for diagnosing cytomegalovirus status from the catalog of TCR beta chain sequences. In a later analysis, V and J genes were assigned by comparing TCR nucleotide sequences against IMGT/GENE-DB human TR gene sequences. The TCRdist pipeline was used in a later analysis to assign CDR3 sequences and most-parsimonious VDJ recombination scenarios. In a later analysis, each TCR beta chain was defined by its CDR3 amino acid sequence together with its V-gene family, and reads lacking a unique V-gene family were excluded. To address suspected cross-contamination and a sequencing artifact, a later analysis removed around 590 highly shared, low-generation-probability nucleotide sequences. For each public chain, a later analysis derived a clonal expansion index from normalized ranks of inferred template counts within each repertoire. A later analysis computed generation probabilities with a VDJ recombination model fitted to out-of-frame rearrangements, and checked the results against IGoR. In a later analysis, hypergeometric tests were used to score TCR-TCR, TCR-HLA and TCR-CMV co-occurrence, with a repertoire-size bias correction applied to TCR pairs. In a later analysis, false discovery rates were estimated by permuting HLA or CMV assignments 20 times. In a later analysis, co-occurring TCRs were grouped with DBSCAN, and TCRdist sequence similarity was added when clustering was performed within HLA-allele-positive subsets. For co-occurrence clustering, repertoires with fewer than 30,000 or more than 120,000 public chains were excluded, along with about five repertoires with anomalous nucleotide sharing. TCRdb carries this immuneACCESS record with in-frame sequences only. Its versions omit some clonotypes, under half of them owing to an unresolved V gene in the studies checked, with the rest unexplained. That table gives V, J and clone size, and the DNA gave D and trimming. The sample table shows about 110,000 clones, and about three quarters are seen once. The ten largest clones add up to around 5.8% of the sample.

Concerning this clone: Its antigen is currently not known. No base quality values were provided; no much bigger clone lies one nucleotide off.

The cohort comprised fewer than 700 healthy bone marrow donors. At the time of sampling, every cohort member was nominally healthy, though immune exposures that went unrecorded were likely present. The donor tested CMV seropositive and was one of the 289 seropositive cohort members. Each donor provided a peripheral blood sample, and peripheral blood mononuclear cells were used for TCR beta sequencing. Genomic DNA extraction from the blood cell samples was performed with the Qiagen DNeasy Blood Extraction Kit. The V and J genes are TRBV7-9 and TRBJ2-1; 9 bases in the junction line up with TRBD2. This clonotype originated in a woman aged 45 to 65 in good health and CMV-seropositive. Sequencing input: PBMCs. The base sequence is TGTGCCAGCAGCTCGCGGGGGGGCGATTACAATGAGCAGTTCTTC. It specifies CASSSRGGDYNEQFF.